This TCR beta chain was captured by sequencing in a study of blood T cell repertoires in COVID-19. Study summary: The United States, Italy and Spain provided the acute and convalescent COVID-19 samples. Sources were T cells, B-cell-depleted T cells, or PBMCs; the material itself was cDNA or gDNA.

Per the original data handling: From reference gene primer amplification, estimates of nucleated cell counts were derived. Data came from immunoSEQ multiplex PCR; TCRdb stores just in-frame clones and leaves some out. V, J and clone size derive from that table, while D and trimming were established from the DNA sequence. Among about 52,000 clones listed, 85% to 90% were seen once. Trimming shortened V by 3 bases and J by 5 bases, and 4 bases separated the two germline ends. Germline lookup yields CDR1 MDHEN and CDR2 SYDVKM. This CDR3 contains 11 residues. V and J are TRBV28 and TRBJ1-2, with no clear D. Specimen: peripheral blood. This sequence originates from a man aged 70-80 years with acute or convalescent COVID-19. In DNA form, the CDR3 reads TGTGCCAGCAGTTTGTATTATGGCTACACCTTC. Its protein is CASSLYYGYTF.